This TCR beta chain was documented in a study of T cells in Graves' hyperthyroidism and ophthalmopathy. As for the study in general: Pretreatment peripheral blood was obtained at initial diagnosis.

Orbital computed tomography and thyroid ultrasound, together with serum TRAb and thyroxine and clinical symptoms, were used for diagnoses. Germline loops: CDR1 DFQATT, CDR2 SNEGSKA (reference sequence). The CDR3 runs 15 residues. V lost 0 bases and J 3 bases, leaving 12 bases between the germline ends. Whole-study findings and limits: The blood repertoire included most of the expanded thyroid clonotypes above 0.001.

Researchers amplified the TCR beta CDR3 regions from RNA transcripts. TCR CDR3 underwent first-round RT-PCR with the HTBI primer set. TCRdb itself ran the multiplex PCR reads through MiXCR, one entry per CDR3 protein. The sample holds around 340,000 distinct CDR3 sequences, 14% seen once. There are many counts of this clonotype. Its antigen is as yet unknown. The chain carries TRBV20-1 and TRBJ1-5, with no clear D. Sequencing used blood. The sequence derives from a woman between 25 and 40 years old with Graves' hyperthyroidism. CDR3 sequence: CSARDDRANNQPQHF. The CDR3 bases are TGCAGTGCTAGAGATGATAGGGCGAACAATCAGCCCCAGCATTTT.